These 22 T cell receptor beta chains were sequenced from one sample in a study of CD8 T cells in ankylosing spondylitis. In TCRdb, the 5' RACE reads were re-called with MiXCR into one record per CDR3 protein. The sample lists roughly 130,000 distinct CDR3 sequences; 6% to 8.5% were seen once. The sequencing sample was made of blood, either unsorted or a sorted T cell fraction (not recorded which). These receptors were obtained from a male donor with ankylosing spondylitis or in good health (not recorded which).

This clonotype has at least ten counts. V and J are TRBV7-2 and TRBJ2-5; 12 bases are shared with TRBD2. The germline V gene encodes CDR1 SGHTA and CDR2 FQGNSA. The CDR3 has 16 residues. Losses at the gene ends were 3 bases for V and 2 bases for J; bases not matched to a gene: 4. The CDR3 DNA is TGTGCCAGCAGCTTTACTAGCGGGGGGCCTCAAGAGACCCAGTACTTC. This translates into CASSFTSGGPQETQYF. Complete variable domain (other parts from reference TRBV7-2 and TRBJ2-5): GAGVSQSPSNKVTEKGKDVELRCDPISGHTALYWYRQSLGQGLEFLIYFQGNSAPDKSGLPSDRFSAERTGGSVSTLTIQRTQQEDSAVYLCASSFTSGGPQETQYFGPGTRLLVL.

This clonotype has ten or more counts. The chain carries TRBV2 and TRBJ1-2, with unresolved D. CDR3 length equals 13 residues. The V gene's germline CDR1 is SNHLY and CDR2 FYNNEI. Trimming removed 9 bases from V and 8 bases from J, with 19 bases in between. CDR3 amino acids: CAREPPGQGGYTF. As DNA, the CDR3 is TGTGCCAGAGAACCTCCGGGCCAAGGGGGCTACACCTTC.

Here the CDR3 reads CASSSLGTDTQYF. As DNA, the CDR3 is TGCGCCAGCAGCTCCTTAGGCACAGATACGCAGTATTTT. The J gene is TRBJ2-3, the V gene TRBV5-1; D gene ambiguous. The CDR3 consists of 13 residues. The germline V gene encodes CDR1 SGHRS and CDR2 YFSETQ. The germline V and J ends were trimmed by 3 bases and 1 base, with 6 bases remaining between them.

This clonotype showed up many times. The V gene is TRBV18, the J gene TRBJ2-5; D gene uncertain. In germline, CDR1 is KGHSH, CDR2 LQKENI. This CDR3 spans 15 amino acids. Trimming shortened V by 3 bases and J by 0 bases, and 11 bases separated the two germline ends. The DNA for the CDR3 is TGTGCCAGCTCACCTCGGGCGAAGTACCAAGAGACCCAGTACTTC. Protein: CASSPRAKYQETQYF. The full variable domain, rest sourced from reference TRBV18 and TRBJ2-5, is NAGVMQNPRHLVRRRGQEARLRCSPMKGHSHVYWYRQLPEEGLKFMVYLQKENIIDESGMPKERFSAEFPKEGPSILRIQQVVRGDSAAYFCASSPRAKYQETQYFGPGTRLLVL.

Many counts were recorded for this clonotype. V gene TRBV20-1 combines with J gene TRBJ2-1; 9 positions agree with TRBD1. Germline V CDR1 and CDR2: DFQATT, SNEGSKA (reference sequence). CDR3 size: 14 residues. Trimming at V came to 4 bases and at J to 6 bases, leaving 7 bases not matched to a gene. The CDR3 region has the DNA TGCAGTGCTATTTCGGGACAGGGTAGCAATGAGCAGTTCTTC. Amino acids: CSAISGQGSNEQFF.

This clonotype was detected ten times or more. The V call is TRBV20-1, the J call TRBJ2-3; TRBD2 matches at 10 bases. The CDR3 contains 15 residues. The germline V gene has CDR1 DFQATT and CDR2 SNEGSKA (reference sequence). The V segment lost 1 base and the J segment 7 bases; nucleotides outside the gene matches: 8. As DNA, the CDR3 is TGCAGTGCTAGAGGCCAGCGGGGGGGCGTTAATACGCAGTATTTT. Amino acid sequence: CSARGQRGGVNTQYF.

This clonotype was detected many times. The V gene is TRBV3-1, the J gene TRBJ2-1; a possible D gene is TRBD2 (6 bases). The length of the CDR3 is 15 residues. Trimming left V 1 base short and J 6 bases short, with 13 bases between. Germline V gene data show CDR1 as LGHDT and CDR2 as YNNKEL (reference sequence). In nucleotides, the CDR3 is TGTGCCAGCAGCCAAGGTGGAGGGGCCGGCAATGAGCAGTTCTTC. Amino acids: CASSQGGGAGNEQFF.

In this sample, this clonotype turned up many times. CDR3 coding DNA: TGCGCCAGCAGCATCGGGACAGGGGGAGCTTCCCGTCAGCCCCAGCATTTT. Translated, it gives CASSIGTGGASRQPQHF. The V and J genes are TRBV5-1 and TRBJ1-5; 11 bases are shared with TRBD1. V dropped 4 bases and J dropped 6; count of bases not matched to a gene: 12. Germline V gene lookup returns CDR1 SGHRS and CDR2 YFSETQ. The CDR3 has 17 amino acids. Complete variable domain (other parts from reference TRBV5-1 and TRBJ1-5): KAGVTQTPRYLIKTRGQQVTLSCSPISGHRSVSWYQQTPGQGLQFLFEYFSETQRNKGNFPGRFSGRQFSNSRSEMNVSTLELGDSALYLCASSIGTGGASRQPQHFGDGTRLSIL.

This clonotype was observed at least ten times. The chain carries TRBV7-9 and TRBJ1-2; a weak D match, TRBD1 (6 bases). The CDR3 totals 14 residues. Trimming left V 0 bases short and J 8 bases short, with 13 bases between. Germline CDR1 SEHNR, CDR2 FQNEAQ (reference sequence). CDR3 sequence reads: CASSLAYGQPGYTF. DNA of the CDR3: TGTGCCAGCAGCTTAGCCTATGGACAGCCCGGCTACACCTTC.

This clonotype has ten or more counts. CDR3 coding DNA: TGCAGTGCTAGAGAGAGCGGGAGTAGAAATGAGCAGTTCTTC. Its protein product is CSARESGSRNEQFF. The chain uses TRBV20-1 and TRBJ2-1, with 8 bases matching TRBD2. CDR1 and CDR2 (germline): DFQATT, SNEGSKA (reference sequence). CDR3 size: 14 residues. Unmatched junction bases numbered 5, after V lost 0 bases and J lost 7 bases.

In this sample, this clonotype turned up a few times. The rearrangement links TRBV6-2 or TRBV6-3 to TRBJ1-1; unclear D gene. V lost 3 bases and J 2 bases, leaving 7 bases between the germline ends. This CDR3 region has 13 residues. Germline V gene sequence: CDR1 MNHEY, CDR2 SVGEGT. In nucleotides, the CDR3 is TGTGCCAGCAGTTATCTACCAAACACTGAAGCTTTCTTT. This codes for CASSYLPNTEAFF.

This clonotype appeared many times. The V and J genes are TRBV24-1 and TRBJ2-1; tentative D call: TRBD2 (5 bases). The CDR3 consists of 16 residues. Germline values: CDR1 KGHDR, CDR2 SFDVKD. V was trimmed by 4 bases and J by 2 bases, leaving 14 bases between them. The CDR3 coding sequence is TGTGCCACCAGTGACACGGGATCTGAGGCCTACAATGAGCAGTTCTTC. It codes for CATSDTGSEAYNEQFF.

The sample holds a few counts of this clonotype. The gene calls are TRBV20-1 and TRBJ1-5; 9 bases are a match to TRBD1. The germline V gene encodes CDR1 DFQATT and CDR2 SNEGSKA (reference sequence). The CDR3 covers 16 residues. V trimming: 5 bases; J trimming: 0 bases; junction bases outside the gene matches: 8. CDR3 nucleotides: TGCAGTGCTGGTAGACAGGGGGTTTATAGCAATCAGCCCCAGCATTTT. Its protein is CSAGRQGVYSNQPQHF.

This clonotype was observed at least ten times. This CDR3 is CAIRDSTLNTEAFF. CDR3 nucleotide sequence: TGTGCCATCAGGGACAGTACATTGAACACTGAAGCTTTCTTT. This sequence joins TRBV10-3 and TRBJ1-1, with TRBD1 as a possible D gene (6 bases). CDR1 is ENHRY, CDR2 SYGVKD, per germline. This CDR3 is built from 14 residues. The V end was cut by 6 bases, the J end by 0 bases, with 11 bases between.

This clonotype was seen repeatedly, ten times or more. This chain connects TRBV5-1 to TRBJ1-3, with 8 bases that match TRBD1. The CDR3 extends over 14 amino acids. Germline CDR1 reads SGHRS; CDR2 reads YFSETQ. The V and J ends lost 4 bases and 2 bases, in that order; junction bases with no gene match: 2. In DNA form, the CDR3 reads TGCGCCAGCAGCGCACAGGGGGCTGGAAACACCATATATTTT. It translates to CASSAQGAGNTIYF.

This clonotype was seen repeatedly, ten times or more. The chain recombines TRBV5-1 with TRBJ2-5; TRBD2 matches 14 bases. V lost 3 bases and J lost 4; bases outside the gene matches: 5. The germline V gene has CDR1 SGHRS and CDR2 YFSETQ. The CDR3 extends over 16 amino acids. In nucleotides, the CDR3 is TGCGCCAGCAGCTGGGGGACTAGCGGGAGTTTAGAGACCCAGTACTTC. Translating it yields CASSWGTSGSLETQYF.

Comment on this clonotype: A much larger clone lies one base from this, so it may be a read error. The chain couples TRBV20-1 to TRBJ2-3; the match to TRBD2 covers 7 bases. This CDR3 is built from 17 residues. Germline V gene lookup returns CDR1 DFQATT and CDR2 SNEGSKA (reference sequence). Here the CDR3 reads CCARERGRDYRADTQYF. DNA for the CDR3: TGCTGTGCTAGAGAGCGAGGCCGGGACTATCGGGCAGATACGCAGTATTTT.

This clonotype was observed at least ten times. V usage is TRBV6-5 and J usage is TRBJ2-1; D may be TRBD2 (6 bases). The CDR3 extends over 16 amino acids. Trimming cost V 4 bases and J 0 bases, with 13 bases left between them. Germline V gives CDR1 MNHEY, CDR2 SVGAGI. Here the CDR3 reads CASSWDSMSSYNEQFF. Written as DNA, the CDR3 is TGTGCCAGCAGTTGGGACTCCATGAGCTCCTACAATGAGCAGTTCTTC.

This clonotype was observed a few times. V and J are TRBV5-6 and TRBJ1-1; TRBD1 is a possible D gene (5 bases). Germline V CDR1 and CDR2: SGHDT, YYEEEE. Trimming stripped 4 bases from V and 10 bases from J, with 23 bases between. The CDR3 is 15 residues long. The CDR3 DNA reads as TGTGCCAGCAGCCCGCCGGGGCGTATAGAGTCGGGAGCTTTCTTT. Residues: CASSPPGRIESGAFF.

This clonotype was detected a few times. The chain couples TRBV20-1 to TRBJ2-4, with 8 nucleotides matching TRBD1. The CDR3 extends over 16 amino acids. CDR1 and CDR2 (germline): DFQATT, SNEGSKA (reference sequence). The J segment lost 2 bases and the V segment lost 0 bases, leaving 6 bases of the junction unmatched. The CDR3 here is CSARDLTGVTKNIQYF. In DNA, the CDR3 is TGCAGTGCTAGAGATCTGACAGGGGTTACCAAAAACATTCAGTACTTC.

The chain couples TRBV20-1 to TRBJ2-7; D is unclear. This CDR3 contains 15 residues. The ends were cut back, 0 bases at V and 0 bases at J, with 12 bases in the middle. Looked up from germline, CDR1 is DFQATT and CDR2 is SNEGSKA (reference sequence). The CDR3 bases are TGCAGTGCTAGAGATCCCCGGGTGGGCTCCTACGAGCAGTACTTC. This sequence encodes CSARDPRVGSYEQYF.

This clonotype was counted at least ten times. This chain links TRBV20-1 with TRBJ2-2, with 9 bases matching TRBD2. V shed 4 bases, J shed 3 bases, and the junction held 9 bases outside the gene matches. The CDR3 is 16 residues long. Germline-derived CDR1 and CDR2 are DFQATT and SNEGSKA (reference sequence). CDR3 DNA: TGCAGTGCTATCCCTGGCGGGGGGGGTTACACCGGGGAGCTGTTTTTT. This sequence encodes CSAIPGGGGYTGELFF.